This T cell receptor (beta chain) was sequenced during a study of OX40 agonist ivuxolimab in advanced cancers. The overall study: Patients received the agonistic anti-OX40 (CD134) antibody ivuxolimab. At 0.01 to 10 mg/kg, ivuxolimab was administered intravenously to patients every 2 weeks.

Using immunoSEQ multiplex PCR, the repertoire was profiled, and TCRdb retains in-frame clones only, with some absent. The table shows more than 40,000 clones, with roughly 90% occurring only once. Enrollment shut out patients with autoimmune disease history or systemic immunosuppression. The CDR3 is 13 residues long. V lost 0 bases to trimming and J lost 6 bases, with 9 bases between them. CDR1 is LNHNV and CDR2 is YYDKDF in the germline V gene (reference sequence). The source is an adult with an advanced solid tumor such as melanoma, head and neck, liver or kidney cancer. The material sequenced was CD4+ or CD8+ T cells sorted from blood, taken in a trial of the OX40 agonist ivuxolimab. The chain joins TRBV15 to TRBJ2-7; D perhaps matches TRBD1 (5 bases). Here the CDR3 DNA reads TGTGCCACCAGCAGAGATATAGGGGCCGAGCAGTACTTC. Translation: CATSRDIGAEQYF.